The source of this T cell receptor (beta chain) is a study of blood T cell repertoires in COVID-19 (TCRdb year 2020). Context from the whole study: Samples from collaborators originated in the United States, Italy and Spain and spanned both the acute and convalescent phases of COVID-19. A freely available public database, intended as a resource for researchers studying the immune response to SARS-CoV-2, is where the repertoires were released. The dataset comprised deeply sampled blood TCRbeta repertoires from subjects exposed to, actively infected with, or recovered from COVID-19. Nearly every sample came with metadata listing a de-identified subject ID, COVID-19 status, age in years and sex. Samples came from the ongoing ImmuneRACE study (first 160 participants) plus 1,254 subjects from 6 global collaborators. The prospective study material was composed of cDNA or gDNA derived from T cells, B-cell-depleted T cells, or PBMCs. Where available, HLA class I and class II types were taken from metadata supplied by the sample provider and were not determined by assay-based typing. Overall study results and their limits: Clinical and demographic metadata were provided uncurated, with the amount varying by source and participant.

The immunoSEQ Assay, a bias-controlled multiplex PCR, was used to amplify TCRbeta CDR3 regions from genomic DNA. The original methods were these. The number of nucleated cells in each sample was estimated by amplification of reference gene primers within the assay. To quantify the absolute abundance of each unique TCRbeta CDR3 rearrangement, sequence reads were collapsed and filtered. For each sample, productive Simpson clonality was calculated as the square root of Simpson's diversity index over productive rearrangements. This is the immuneACCESS table as TCRdb keeps it, with only in-frame sequences that have V and J called. A part of the clones is gone; compared with another copy, unresolved V genes explain less than half, and the rest is unexplained. The V and J calls and the clone size are those of that table, but D and trimming were determined from the DNA. This sample has a few hundred thousand clones in its table, and roughly 89% of those were observed once. 0.85% to 0.95% of the sample is in the top ten clones.

The germline V gene (reference sequence) supplies CDR1 LNHDA and CDR2 SQIVND. The CDR3 runs 14 amino acids, cysteine and phenylalanine included. Left in the record is the CDR3 DNA by itself, 42 bases read in frame from the first base. V drops 5 bases and J drops 2 bases, leaving 10 bases in between. With respect to this clone: This clone's antigen is unknown. Within one base of it there is no much larger clone, and no base qualities were kept.

A second Seattle source provided samples from volunteer blood donors who had recovered from COVID-19. Collaborating institutions collected whole blood in K2EDTA tubes following their own protocols. For TCRbeta analysis, collaborator samples were shipped as frozen whole blood, as isolated PBMCs, or as DNA extracted from either sample type. The rearranged segments are TRBV19 and TRBJ1-5, with the identity of the D gene unclear. Specimen: peripheral blood. The receptor was derived from a woman between 40 and 55 years old who had recovered from COVID-19. The DNA sequence is TGTGCCAGTAGTCTCAGGCAGGGCAATCAGCCCCAGCATTTT. Its protein product is CASSLRQGNQPQHF.